What follows is one T cell receptor beta chain and its context. This sample is drawn from a study of shared clonotypes between healthy human individuals. Across the whole study: Two women and three men aged 18 to 49 made up the donors.

Everyone who donated was a Caucasian adult who lived in Nashville, Tennessee. V was clipped by 6 bases and J by 1 base; unmatched bases: 6. The CDR3 loop spans 14 amino acids. Germline V gene sequence: CDR1 SQVTM, CDR2 ANQGSEA. Splitting of each subset's genomic DNA was done evenly across several immunoSEQ plates. Method: immunoSEQ multiplex PCR; TCRdb's copy keeps in-frame clones and lacks some. This sample carries over a million clones, about 80% of them seen once, and the ten largest clones take under 0.65%. The chain has TRBV29-1 and TRBJ2-3, with 8 nucleotides matching TRBD1. Sequencing input: memory CD4+ T cells from PBMCs. The sample's subset: CD45RA-negative fraction. This sequence originates from a man aged 18-30 years in good health. Some clones in this sample may be carry-over from other donors' samples. CDR3 in DNA: TGCAGCGTCCACAGGGGGTTAGGCACAGATACGCAGTATTTT. This codes for CSVHRGLGTDTQYF.